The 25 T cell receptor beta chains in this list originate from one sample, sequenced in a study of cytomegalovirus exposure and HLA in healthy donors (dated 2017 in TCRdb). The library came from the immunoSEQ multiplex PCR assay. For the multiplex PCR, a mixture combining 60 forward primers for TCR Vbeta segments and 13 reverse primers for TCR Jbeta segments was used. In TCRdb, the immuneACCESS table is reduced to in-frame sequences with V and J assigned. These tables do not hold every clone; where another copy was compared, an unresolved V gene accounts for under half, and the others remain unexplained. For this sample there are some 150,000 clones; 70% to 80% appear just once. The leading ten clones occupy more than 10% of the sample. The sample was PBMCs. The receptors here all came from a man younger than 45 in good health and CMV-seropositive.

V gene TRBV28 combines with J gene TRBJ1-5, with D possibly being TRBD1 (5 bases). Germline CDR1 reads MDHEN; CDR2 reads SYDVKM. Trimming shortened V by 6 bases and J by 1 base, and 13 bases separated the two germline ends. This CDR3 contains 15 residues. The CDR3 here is CASSPPAGSNQPQHF. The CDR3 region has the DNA TGTGCCAGCAGCCCGCCCGCAGGGAGCAATCAGCCCCAGCATTTT. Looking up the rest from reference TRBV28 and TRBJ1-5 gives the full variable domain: DVKVTQSSRYLVKRTGEKVFLECVQDMDHENMFWYRQDPGLGLRLIYFSYDVKMKEKGDIPEGYSVSREKKERFSLILESASTNQTSMYLCASSPPAGSNQPQHFGDGTRLSIL.

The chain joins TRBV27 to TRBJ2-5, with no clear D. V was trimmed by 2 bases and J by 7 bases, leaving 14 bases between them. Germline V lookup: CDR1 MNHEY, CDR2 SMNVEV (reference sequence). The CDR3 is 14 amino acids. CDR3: CASSLGVIAGTQYF. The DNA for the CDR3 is TGTGCCAGCAGTTTAGGTGTTATAGCCGGGACCCAGTACTTC.

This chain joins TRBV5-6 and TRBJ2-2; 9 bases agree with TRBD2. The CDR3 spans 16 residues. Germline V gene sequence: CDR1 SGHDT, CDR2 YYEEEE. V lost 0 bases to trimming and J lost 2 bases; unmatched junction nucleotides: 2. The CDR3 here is CASSLGLAVNTGELFF. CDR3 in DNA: TGTGCCAGCAGCTTGGGACTAGCGGTAAACACCGGGGAGCTGTTTTTT.

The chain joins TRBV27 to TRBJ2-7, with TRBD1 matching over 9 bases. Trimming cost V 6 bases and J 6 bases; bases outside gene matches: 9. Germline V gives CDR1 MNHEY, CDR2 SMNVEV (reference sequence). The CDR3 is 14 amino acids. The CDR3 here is CASRLGQGAREQYF. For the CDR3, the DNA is TGTGCCAGCAGACTGGGACAGGGAGCGCGCGAGCAGTACTTC.

CDR3 protein: CASRGASGRSNTGELFF. In DNA, the CDR3 is TGTGCCAGCAGGGGGGCTAGCGGGAGGTCTAACACCGGGGAGCTGTTTTTT. The chain recombines TRBV2 with TRBJ2-2, with TRBD2 matching over 11 bases. Germline loops: CDR1 SNHLY, CDR2 FYNNEI. CDR3 size: 17 residues. J lost 2 bases, V lost 6 bases, and 8 bases had no gene match.

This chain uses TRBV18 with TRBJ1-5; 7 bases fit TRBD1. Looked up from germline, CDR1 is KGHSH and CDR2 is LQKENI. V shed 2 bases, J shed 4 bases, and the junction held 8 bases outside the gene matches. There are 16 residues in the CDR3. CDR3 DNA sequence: TGTGCCAGCTCACCAGCAGGTACCAGGGGGAATCAGCCCCAGCATTTT. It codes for CASSPAGTRGNQPQHF.

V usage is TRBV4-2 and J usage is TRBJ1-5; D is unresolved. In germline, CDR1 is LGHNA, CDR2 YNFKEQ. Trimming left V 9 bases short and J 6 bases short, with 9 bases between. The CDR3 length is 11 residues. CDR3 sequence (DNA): TGTGCCAGACTCTCTTGTCAGCCCCAGCATTTT. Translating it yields CARLSCQPQHF.

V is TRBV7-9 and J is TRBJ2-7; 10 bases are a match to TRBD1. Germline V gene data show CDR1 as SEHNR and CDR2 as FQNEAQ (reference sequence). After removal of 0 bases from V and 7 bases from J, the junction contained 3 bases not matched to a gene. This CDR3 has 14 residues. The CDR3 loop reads CASSLAGTGEEQYF. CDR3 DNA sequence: TGTGCCAGCAGCTTAGCTGGGACAGGGGAAGAGCAGTACTTC.

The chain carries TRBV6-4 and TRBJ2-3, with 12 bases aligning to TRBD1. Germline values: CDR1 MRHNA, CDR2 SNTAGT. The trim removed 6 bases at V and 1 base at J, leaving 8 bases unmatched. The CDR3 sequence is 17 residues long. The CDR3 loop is CASRPTGTGGGTDTQYF. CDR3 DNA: TGTGCCAGCAGACCTACCGGGACAGGGGGCGGCACAGATACGCAGTATTTT.

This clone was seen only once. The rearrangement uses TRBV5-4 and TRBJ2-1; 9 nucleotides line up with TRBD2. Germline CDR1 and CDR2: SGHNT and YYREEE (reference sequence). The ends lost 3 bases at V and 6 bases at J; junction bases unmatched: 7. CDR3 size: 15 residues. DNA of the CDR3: TGTGCCAGCAGCTCCGGGACTAGCCGACTCAATGAGCAGTTCTTC. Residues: CASSSGTSRLNEQFF.

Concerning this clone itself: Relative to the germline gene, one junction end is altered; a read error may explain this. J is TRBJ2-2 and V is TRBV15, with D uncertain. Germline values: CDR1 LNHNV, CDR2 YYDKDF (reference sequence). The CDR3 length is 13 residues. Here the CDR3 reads CATSYQNPGELFF. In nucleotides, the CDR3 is TGTGCCACCTCTTATCAGAACCCCGGGGAGCTGTTTTTT.

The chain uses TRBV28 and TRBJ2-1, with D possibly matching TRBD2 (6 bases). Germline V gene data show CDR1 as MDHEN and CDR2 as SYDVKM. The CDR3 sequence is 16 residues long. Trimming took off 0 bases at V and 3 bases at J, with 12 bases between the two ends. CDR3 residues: CASSLWDYQGYNEQFF. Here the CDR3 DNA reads TGTGCCAGCAGTTTATGGGACTACCAAGGCTACAATGAGCAGTTCTTC.

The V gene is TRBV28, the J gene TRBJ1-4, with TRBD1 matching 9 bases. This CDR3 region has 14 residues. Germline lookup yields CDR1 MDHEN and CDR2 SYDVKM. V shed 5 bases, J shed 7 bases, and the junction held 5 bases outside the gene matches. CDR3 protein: CASSEQGAFEKLFF. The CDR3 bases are TGTGCCAGCAGTGAACAGGGGGCTTTTGAAAAACTGTTTTTT.

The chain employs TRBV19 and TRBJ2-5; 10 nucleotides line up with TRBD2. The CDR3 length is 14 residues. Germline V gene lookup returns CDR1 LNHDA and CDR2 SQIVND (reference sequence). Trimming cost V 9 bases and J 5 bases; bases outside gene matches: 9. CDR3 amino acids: CASGAGGPRETQYF. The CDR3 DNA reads TGTGCCAGCGGAGCGGGAGGGCCCCGGGAGACCCAGTACTTC.

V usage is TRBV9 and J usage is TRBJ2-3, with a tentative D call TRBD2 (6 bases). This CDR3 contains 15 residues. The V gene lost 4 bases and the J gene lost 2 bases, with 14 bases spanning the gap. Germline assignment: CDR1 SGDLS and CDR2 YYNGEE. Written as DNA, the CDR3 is TGTGCCAGCAGCCTGGGAGGAACCGACACAGATACGCAGTATTTT. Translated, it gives CASSLGGTDTDTQYF.

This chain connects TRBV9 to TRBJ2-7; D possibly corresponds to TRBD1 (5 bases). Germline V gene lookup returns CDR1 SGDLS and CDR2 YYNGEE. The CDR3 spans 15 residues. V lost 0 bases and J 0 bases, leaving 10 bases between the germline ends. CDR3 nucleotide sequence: TGTGCCAGCAGCGTAGGGGGCCCCCACTCCTACGAGCAGTACTTC. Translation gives CASSVGGPHSYEQYF.

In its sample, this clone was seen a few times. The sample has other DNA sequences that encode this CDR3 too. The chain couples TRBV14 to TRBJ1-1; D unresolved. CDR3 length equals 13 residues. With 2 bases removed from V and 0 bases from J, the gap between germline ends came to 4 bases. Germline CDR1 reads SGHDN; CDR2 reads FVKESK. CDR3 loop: CASSQSLNTEAFF. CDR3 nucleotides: TGTGCCAGCAGCCAATCTCTGAACACTGAAGCTTTCTTT. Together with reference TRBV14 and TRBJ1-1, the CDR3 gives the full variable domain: EAGVTQFPSHSVIEKGQTVTLRCDPISGHDNLYWYRRVMGKEIKFLLHFVKESKQDESGMPNNRFLAERTGGTYSTLKVQPAELEDSGVYFCASSQSLNTEAFFGQGTRLTVV.

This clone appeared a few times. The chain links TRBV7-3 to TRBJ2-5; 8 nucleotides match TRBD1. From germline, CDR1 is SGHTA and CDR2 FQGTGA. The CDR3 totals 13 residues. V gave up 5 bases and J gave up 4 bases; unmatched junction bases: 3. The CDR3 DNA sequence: TGTGCCAGCAGCCCAGGGGGCGGAGAGACCCAGTACTTC. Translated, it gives CASSPGGGETQYF.

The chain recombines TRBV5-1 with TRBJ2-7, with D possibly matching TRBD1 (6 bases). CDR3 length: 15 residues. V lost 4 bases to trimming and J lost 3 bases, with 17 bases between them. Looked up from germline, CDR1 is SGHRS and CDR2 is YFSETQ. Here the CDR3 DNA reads TGCGCCAGCAGCGCGAACAGGGTATCCGACTACGAGCAGTACTTC. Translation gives CASSANRVSDYEQYF.

The CDR3 protein is CASSQDSRLAGSYNEQFF. Written as DNA, the CDR3 is TGCGCCAGCAGCCAAGATTCCCGACTAGCGGGTTCCTACAATGAGCAGTTCTTC. V usage is TRBV4-1 and J usage is TRBJ2-1; TRBD2 matches at 10 bases. The V and J ends lost 0 bases and 1 base, in that order; junction bases with no gene match: 6. This CDR3 has 18 residues. Per the germline V gene, CDR1 is MGHRA and CDR2 is YSYEKL.

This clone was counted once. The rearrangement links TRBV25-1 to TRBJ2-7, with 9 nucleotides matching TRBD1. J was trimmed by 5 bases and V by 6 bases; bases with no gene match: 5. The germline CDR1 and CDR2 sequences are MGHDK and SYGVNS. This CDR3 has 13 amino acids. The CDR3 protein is CASRRTGVNEQYF. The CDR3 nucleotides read TGTGCCAGCAGAAGGACAGGGGTCAACGAGCAGTACTTC.

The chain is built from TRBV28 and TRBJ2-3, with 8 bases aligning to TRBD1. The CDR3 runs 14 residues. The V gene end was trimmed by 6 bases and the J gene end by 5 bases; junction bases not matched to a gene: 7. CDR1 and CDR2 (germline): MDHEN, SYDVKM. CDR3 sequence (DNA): TGTGCCAGCAGGATAGCAGGGGGCCTAGATACGCAGTATTTT. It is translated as CASRIAGGLDTQYF.

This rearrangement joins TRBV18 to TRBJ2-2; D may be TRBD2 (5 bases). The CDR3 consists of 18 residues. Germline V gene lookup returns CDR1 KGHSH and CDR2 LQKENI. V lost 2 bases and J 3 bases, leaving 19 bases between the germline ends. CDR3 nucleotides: TGTGCCAGCTCACCATTCCCACCCCTAGCTATTGACACCGGGGAGCTGTTTTTT. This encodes CASSPFPPLAIDTGELFF.

The CDR3 here is CATSREEGATEAFF. CDR3 bases: TGTGCCACCAGCAGAGAGGAGGGGGCGACTGAAGCTTTCTTT. This chain uses TRBV15 with TRBJ1-1, with 7 bases identical to TRBD1. Germline assignment: CDR1 LNHNV and CDR2 YYDKDF (reference sequence). With V trimmed by 0 bases and J by 5 bases, 3 bases remained unmatched. The CDR3 spans 14 residues.

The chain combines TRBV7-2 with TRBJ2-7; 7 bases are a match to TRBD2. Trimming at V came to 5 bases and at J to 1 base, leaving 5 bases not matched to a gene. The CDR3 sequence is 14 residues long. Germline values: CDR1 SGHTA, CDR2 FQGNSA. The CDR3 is CASSVSGISYEQYF. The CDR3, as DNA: TGTGCCAGCAGCGTAAGCGGGATATCCTACGAGCAGTACTTC.